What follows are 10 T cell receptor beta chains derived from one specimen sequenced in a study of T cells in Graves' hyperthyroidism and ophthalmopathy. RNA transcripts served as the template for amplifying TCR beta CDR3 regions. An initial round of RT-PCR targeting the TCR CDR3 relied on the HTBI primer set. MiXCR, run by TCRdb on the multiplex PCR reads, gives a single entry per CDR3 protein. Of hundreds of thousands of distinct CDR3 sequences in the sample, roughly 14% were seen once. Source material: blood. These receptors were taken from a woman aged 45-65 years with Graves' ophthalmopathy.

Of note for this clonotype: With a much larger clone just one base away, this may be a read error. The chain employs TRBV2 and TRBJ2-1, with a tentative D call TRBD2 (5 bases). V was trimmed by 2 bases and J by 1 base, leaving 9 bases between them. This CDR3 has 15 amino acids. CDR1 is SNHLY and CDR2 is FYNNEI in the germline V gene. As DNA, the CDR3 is TGTGCCAGCAGTGAACTAGCAACGTCCTACAATGAGCAGTTCTTC. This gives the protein CASSELATSYNEQFF. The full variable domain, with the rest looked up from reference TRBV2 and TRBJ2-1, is EPEVTQTPSHQVTQMGQEVILRCVPISNHLYFYWYRQILGQKVEFLVSFYNNEISEKSEIFDDQFSVERPDGSNFTLKIRSTKLEDSAMYFCASSELATSYNEQFFGPGTRLTVL.

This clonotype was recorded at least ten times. CDR3 protein: CASSPGGSLQYF. The DNA of the CDR3 is TGTGCCAGCAGCCCTGGGGGGAGCTTGCAGTACTTC. The chain is built from TRBV7-2 and TRBJ2-7; possibly TRBD2 for D (6 bases). This CDR3 spans 12 amino acids. Germline V gene sequence: CDR1 SGHTA, CDR2 FQGNSA. The germline V and J ends were trimmed by 5 bases and 9 bases, with 14 bases remaining between them.

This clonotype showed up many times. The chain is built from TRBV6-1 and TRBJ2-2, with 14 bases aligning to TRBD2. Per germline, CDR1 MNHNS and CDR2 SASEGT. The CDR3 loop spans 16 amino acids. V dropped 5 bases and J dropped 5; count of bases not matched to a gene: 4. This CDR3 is CASSPGLAGDTGELFF. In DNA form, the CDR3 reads TGTGCCAGCAGTCCGGGACTAGCGGGAGATACCGGGGAGCTGTTTTTT.

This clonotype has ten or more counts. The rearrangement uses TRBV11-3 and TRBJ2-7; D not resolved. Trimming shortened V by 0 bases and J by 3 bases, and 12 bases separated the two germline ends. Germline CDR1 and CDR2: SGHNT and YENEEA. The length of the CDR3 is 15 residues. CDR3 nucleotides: TGTGCCAGCAGCTTAGAGCCTGTCAGTATCTACGAGCAGTACTTC. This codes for CASSLEPVSIYEQYF.

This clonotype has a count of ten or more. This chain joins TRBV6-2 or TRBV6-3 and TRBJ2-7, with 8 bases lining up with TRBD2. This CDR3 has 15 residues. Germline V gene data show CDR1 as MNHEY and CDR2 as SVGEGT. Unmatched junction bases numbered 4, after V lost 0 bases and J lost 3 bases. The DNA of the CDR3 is TGTGCCAGCAGTTACTCGATGCTAGCGGGCTACGAGCAGTACTTC. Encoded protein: CASSYSMLAGYEQYF.

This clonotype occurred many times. The CDR3, as DNA: TGTGCCAGCAGGAGAACGGCAGAATACAATGAGCAGTTCTTC. It translates to CASRRTAEYNEQFF. The gene calls are TRBV7-3 and TRBJ2-1; D unresolved. The CDR3 sequence is 14 residues long. The germline V gene encodes CDR1 SGHTA and CDR2 FQGTGA. V was shortened by 6 bases and J by 4 bases, with 13 bases between the two germline ends. Combining the CDR3 with reference TRBV7-3 and TRBJ2-1 gives the whole variable domain GAGVSQTPSNKVTEKGKYVELRCDPISGHTALYWYRQSLGQGPEFLIYFQGTGAADDSGLPNDRFFAVRPEGSVSTLKIQRTERGDSAVYLCASRRTAEYNEQFFGPGTRLTVL.

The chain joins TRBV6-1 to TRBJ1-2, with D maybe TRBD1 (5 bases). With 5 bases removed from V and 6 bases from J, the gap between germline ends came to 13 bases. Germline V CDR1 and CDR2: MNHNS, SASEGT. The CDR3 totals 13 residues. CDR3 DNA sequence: TGTGCCAGCAGTCCCGGGACTTCTCATGGCTACACCTTC. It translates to CASSPGTSHGYTF.

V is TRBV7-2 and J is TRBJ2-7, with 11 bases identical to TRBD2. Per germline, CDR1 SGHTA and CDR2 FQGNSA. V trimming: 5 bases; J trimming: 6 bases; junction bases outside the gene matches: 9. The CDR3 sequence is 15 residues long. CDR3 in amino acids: CASSRGLAGSSEQYF. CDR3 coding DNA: TGTGCCAGCAGCAGAGGACTAGCGGGTTCTAGCGAGCAGTACTTC.

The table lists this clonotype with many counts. This CDR3 is CASSLAVGFNQPQHF. CDR3 in DNA: TGTGCCAGCAGCTTAGCGGTAGGGTTTAATCAGCCCCAGCATTTT. The chain employs TRBV7-8 and TRBJ1-5; D not resolved. There are 15 residues in the CDR3. Trimming pared 0 bases from V and 4 bases from J, leaving 10 bases between. Germline loops: CDR1 SGHVS, CDR2 FQNEAQ.

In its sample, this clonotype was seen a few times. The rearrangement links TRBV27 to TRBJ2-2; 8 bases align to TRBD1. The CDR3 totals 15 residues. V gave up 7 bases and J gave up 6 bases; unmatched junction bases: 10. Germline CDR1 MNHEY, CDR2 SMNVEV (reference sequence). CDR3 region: CASTLGQVVPGELFF. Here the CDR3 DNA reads TGTGCCAGCACCCTGGGACAGGTGGTTCCCGGGGAGCTGTTTTTT.